Listed here is a single T cell receptor beta chain. This specimen comes from a study of blood T cell repertoires in COVID-19. Study-level background: Donors in the United States, Italy and Spain gave samples during acute or convalescent COVID-19. Sources were T cells, B-cell-depleted T cells, or PBMCs; the material itself was cDNA or gDNA.

J lost 6 bases, V lost 8 bases, and 10 bases had no gene match. Per germline, CDR1 LNHDA and CDR2 SQIVND (reference sequence). The CDR3 contains 14 residues. Original processing methods: The authors estimated nucleated cell counts from reference gene primer amplification. Assay used: immunoSEQ multiplex PCR; TCRdb lists only in-frame clones, some missing. From that table come the V and J calls and clone size; the DNA was used to work out D and trimming. Among roughly 56,000 clones listed, approximately 83% were seen once. The J gene is TRBJ2-3, the V gene TRBV19, with 8 nucleotides matching TRBD2. The sequenced sample was peripheral blood. The sequence was obtained from a human donor in a cohort sampled during active COVID-19. The DNA for the CDR3 is TGTGCCAGTTCCCAGCGGGAGTTGTCGGATACGCAGTATTTT. Translating it yields CASSQRELSDTQYF.